The 10 T cell receptor beta chains below were found in one sample sequenced in a study of T cell changes during pregnancy in multiple sclerosis. Clones were sequenced by immunoSEQ multiplex PCR, and TCRdb holds only the in-frame ones, with some missing. Among over 75,000 clones listed, roughly 92% were seen once. The sample consisted of peripheral blood, taken in the first trimester of pregnancy. The receptors originated from a female donor with multiple sclerosis, enrolled in a pregnancy study.

V gene TRBV19 combines with J gene TRBJ2-7; the match to TRBD1 covers 10 bases. Germline V gene sequence: CDR1 LNHDA, CDR2 SQIVND (reference sequence). With V trimmed by 5 bases and J by 5 bases, 9 bases remained unmatched. The length of the CDR3 is 15 residues. The CDR3 nucleotides are TGTGCCAGTAGTCCCGGGACAGGGGTTCGAAACGAGCAGTACTTC. Translation: CASSPGTGVRNEQYF.

The chain uses TRBV14 and TRBJ2-7, with 7 positions matching TRBD1. V shed 0 bases, J shed 2 bases, and the junction held 7 bases outside the gene matches. The CDR3 is 16 amino acids. Germline V gene data show CDR1 as SGHDN and CDR2 as FVKESK. CDR3 amino acids: CASSQDREGAPYEQYF. The CDR3 DNA reads as TGTGCCAGCAGCCAAGATAGAGAGGGGGCCCCCTACGAGCAGTACTTC. The entire variable domain, with the rest obtained from reference TRBV14 and TRBJ2-7, is as follows: EAGVTQFPSHSVIEKGQTVTLRCDPISGHDNLYWYRRVMGKEIKFLLHFVKESKQDESGMPNNRFLAERTGGTYSTLKVQPAELEDSGVYFCASSQDREGAPYEQYFGPGTRLTVT.

The chain carries TRBV5-1 and TRBJ2-7, with a tentative D call TRBD2 (7 bases). The CDR3 extends over 13 amino acids. Trimming removed 4 bases at V and 7 bases at J, with 15 bases between. Looked up from germline, CDR1 is SGHRS and CDR2 is YFSETQ. The CDR3, as DNA: TGCGCCAGCAGCCATGGGGGGGCTGGAGAGCAGTACTTC. Its translation is CASSHGGAGEQYF.

The rearrangement joins TRBV7-3 to TRBJ2-7; 7 bases are a match to TRBD1. This CDR3 has 15 residues. Germline CDR1 and CDR2: SGHTA and FQGTGA. V gave up 1 base and J gave up 4 bases; unmatched junction bases: 7. The CDR3 reads CASSLRDRSHYEQYF. CDR3 DNA: TGTGCCAGCAGCTTAAGGGACAGATCGCATTACGAGCAGTACTTC.

The chain links TRBV25-1 to TRBJ1-1; D remains unclear. CDR1 MGHDK and CDR2 SYGVNS come from the germline V gene. The V end was cut by 1 base, the J end by 11 bases, with 17 bases between. CDR3 length equals 14 residues. The CDR3 DNA sequence: TGTGCCAGCAGTGAATCCTTTTCATCCGCGTATGCTTTCTTT. Translation gives CASSESFSSAYAFF.

This chain joins TRBV5-1 and TRBJ2-7; 10 bases are shared with TRBD2. Per germline, CDR1 SGHRS and CDR2 YFSETQ. The CDR3 spans 14 residues. J was trimmed by 1 base and V by 3 bases; bases with no gene match: 1. This CDR3 reads CASSWTSGSYEQYF. CDR3 nucleotide sequence: TGCGCCAGCAGCTGGACTAGCGGATCCTACGAGCAGTACTTC.

This chain links TRBV19 with TRBJ2-2, with D possibly matching TRBD1 (6 bases). Per germline, CDR1 LNHDA and CDR2 SQIVND (reference sequence). The CDR3 totals 15 residues. The ends were cut back, 5 bases at V and 4 bases at J, with 14 bases in the middle. The CDR3 sequence: CASSFRGIGTGELFF. CDR3 bases: TGTGCCAGTAGTTTCAGGGGTATCGGCACCGGGGAGCTGTTTTTT.

This chain connects TRBV5-1 to TRBJ2-1; D is unclear. The germline V and J ends were trimmed by 4 bases and 5 bases, with 7 bases remaining between them. The CDR3 is 12 residues long. CDR1 is SGHRS and CDR2 is YFSETQ in the germline V gene. The CDR3 DNA reads TGCGCCAGCAGCCCTACCCACAATGAGCAGTTCTTC. Translation gives CASSPTHNEQFF.

The chain combines TRBV28 with TRBJ2-1, with 11 bases fitting TRBD2. Germline CDR1 is MDHEN and CDR2 is SYDVKM. The CDR3 is 17 amino acids. V gave up 6 bases and J gave up 8 bases; unmatched junction bases: 15. DNA of the CDR3: TGTGCCAGCAGCCCCCCGGGTACTAGCGGGAGATTGGATGAGCAGTTCTTC. Protein product: CASSPPGTSGRLDEQFF.

The chain recombines TRBV7-8 with TRBJ1-3; 7 bases align to TRBD1. Germline values: CDR1 SGHVS, CDR2 FQNEAQ. The V segment lost 1 base and the J segment 7 bases; nucleotides outside the gene matches: 16. The CDR3 runs 18 residues. The CDR3 coding sequence is TGTGCCAGCAGCTTAGATCGGGGCCAACGGGGGACAGACAACACCATATATTTT. Its translation: CASSLDRGQRGTDNTIYF.